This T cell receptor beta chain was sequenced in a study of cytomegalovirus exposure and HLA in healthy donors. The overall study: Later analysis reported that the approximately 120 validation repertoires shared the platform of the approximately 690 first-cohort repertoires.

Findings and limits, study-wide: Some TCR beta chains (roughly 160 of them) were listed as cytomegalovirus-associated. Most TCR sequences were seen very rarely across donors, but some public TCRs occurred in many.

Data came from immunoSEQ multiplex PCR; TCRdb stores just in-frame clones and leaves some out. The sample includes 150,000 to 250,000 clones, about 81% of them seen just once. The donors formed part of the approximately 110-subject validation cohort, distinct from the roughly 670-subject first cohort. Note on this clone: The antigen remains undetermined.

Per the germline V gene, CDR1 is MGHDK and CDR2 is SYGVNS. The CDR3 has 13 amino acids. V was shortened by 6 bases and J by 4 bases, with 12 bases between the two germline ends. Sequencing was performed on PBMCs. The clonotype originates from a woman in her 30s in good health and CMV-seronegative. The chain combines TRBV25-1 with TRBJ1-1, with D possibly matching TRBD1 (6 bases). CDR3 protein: CASRDSEFTEAFF. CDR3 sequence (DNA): TGTGCCAGCAGGGACAGTGAGTTCACTGAAGCTTTCTTT.